The sequence of this T cell receptor (beta chain) was determined in a study of Graves' ophthalmopathy and Graves' hyperthyroidism. Amplifying from RNA transcripts, the study obtained TCR beta CDR3 regions. An initial RT-PCR round employing HTBI primers preceded a second-round multiplex PCR. TCRdb analysed the multiplex PCR reads with MiXCR anew, one entry per CDR3 protein. The sample yields over 650,000 distinct CDR3 sequences, about 38% seen once. Comment on this clonotype: Relative to the germline gene, one junction end is altered; a read error may explain this.

Per the germline V gene, CDR1 is SGDLS and CDR2 is YYNGEE. CDR3 length: 12 residues. J is TRBJ2-7 and V is TRBV9, with unresolved D. The source of this sequence is an adult man with Graves' ophthalmopathy. Input material: peripheral blood. CDR3 amino acids: CASSQDIHEQYF. The CDR3 nucleotides read TGCGCCAGCAGCCAAGATATACACGAGCAGTACTTC.